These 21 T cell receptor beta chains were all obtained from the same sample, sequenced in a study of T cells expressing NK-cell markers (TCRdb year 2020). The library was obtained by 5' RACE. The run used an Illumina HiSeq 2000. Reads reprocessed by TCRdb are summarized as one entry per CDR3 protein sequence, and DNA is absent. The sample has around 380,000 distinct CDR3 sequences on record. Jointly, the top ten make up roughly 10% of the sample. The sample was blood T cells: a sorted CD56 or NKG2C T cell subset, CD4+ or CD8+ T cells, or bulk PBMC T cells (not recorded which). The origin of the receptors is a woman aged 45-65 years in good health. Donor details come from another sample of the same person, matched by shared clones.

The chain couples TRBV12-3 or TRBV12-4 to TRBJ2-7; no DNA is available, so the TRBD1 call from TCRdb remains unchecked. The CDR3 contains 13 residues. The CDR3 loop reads CASRKHSGYEQYF.

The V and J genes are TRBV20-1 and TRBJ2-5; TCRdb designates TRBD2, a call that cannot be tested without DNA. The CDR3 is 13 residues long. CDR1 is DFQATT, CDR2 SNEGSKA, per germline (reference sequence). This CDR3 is CSASADSQETQYF.

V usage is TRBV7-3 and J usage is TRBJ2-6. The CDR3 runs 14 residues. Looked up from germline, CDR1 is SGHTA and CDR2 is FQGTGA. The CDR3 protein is CASSSVSGANVLTF.

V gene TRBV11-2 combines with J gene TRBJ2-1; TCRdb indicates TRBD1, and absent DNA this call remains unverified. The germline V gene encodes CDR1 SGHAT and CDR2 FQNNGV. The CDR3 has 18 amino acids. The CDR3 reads CASSLGGRLRREYNEQFF. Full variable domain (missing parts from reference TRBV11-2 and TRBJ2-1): EAGVAQSPRYKIIEKRQSVAFWCNPISGHATLYWYQQILGQGPKLLIQFQNNGVVDDSQLPKDRFSAERLKGVDSTLKIQPAKLEDSAVYLCASSLGGRLRREYNEQFFGPGTRLTVL.

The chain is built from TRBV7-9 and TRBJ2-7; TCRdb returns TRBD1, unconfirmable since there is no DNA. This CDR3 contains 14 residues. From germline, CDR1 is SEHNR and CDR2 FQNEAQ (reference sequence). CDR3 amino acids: CASSPLPGTYEQYF.

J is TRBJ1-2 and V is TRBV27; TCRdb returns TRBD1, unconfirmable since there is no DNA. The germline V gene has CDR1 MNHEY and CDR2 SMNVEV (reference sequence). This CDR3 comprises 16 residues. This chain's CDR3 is CATTRQWTGGGYGYTF.

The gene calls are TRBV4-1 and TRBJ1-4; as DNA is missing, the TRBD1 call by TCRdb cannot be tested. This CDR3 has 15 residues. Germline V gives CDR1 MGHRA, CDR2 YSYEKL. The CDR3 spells CASSQDEDRVGKLFF.

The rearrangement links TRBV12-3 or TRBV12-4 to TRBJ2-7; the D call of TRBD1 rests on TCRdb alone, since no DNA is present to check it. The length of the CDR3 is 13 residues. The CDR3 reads CASCPGSRDEQYF.

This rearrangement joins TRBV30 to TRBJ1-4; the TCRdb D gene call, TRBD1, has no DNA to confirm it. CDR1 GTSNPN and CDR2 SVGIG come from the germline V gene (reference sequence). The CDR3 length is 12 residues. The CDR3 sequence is CAWRRTGGLLFF. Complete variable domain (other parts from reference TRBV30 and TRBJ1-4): SQTIHQWPATLVQPVGSPLSLECTVEGTSNPNLYWYRQAAGRGLQLLFYSVGIGQISSEVPQNLSASRPQDRQFILSSKKLLLSDSGFYLCAWRRTGGLLFFGSGTQLSVL.

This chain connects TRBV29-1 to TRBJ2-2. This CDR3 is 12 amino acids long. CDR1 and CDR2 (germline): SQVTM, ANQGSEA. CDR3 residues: CSVEGYAGELFF.

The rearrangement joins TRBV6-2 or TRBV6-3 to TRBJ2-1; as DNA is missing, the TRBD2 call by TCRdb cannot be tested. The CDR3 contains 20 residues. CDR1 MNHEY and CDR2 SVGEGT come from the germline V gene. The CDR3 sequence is CASSSLWDSRRTRKNNEQFF.

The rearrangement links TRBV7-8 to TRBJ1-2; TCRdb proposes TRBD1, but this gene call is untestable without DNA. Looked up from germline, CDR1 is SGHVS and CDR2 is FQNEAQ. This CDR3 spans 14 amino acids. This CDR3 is CASSLRTGDYGYTF.

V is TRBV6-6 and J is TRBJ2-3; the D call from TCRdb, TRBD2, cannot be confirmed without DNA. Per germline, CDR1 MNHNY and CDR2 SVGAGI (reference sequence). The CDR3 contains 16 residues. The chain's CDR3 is CASSRRSGGGSDTQYF.

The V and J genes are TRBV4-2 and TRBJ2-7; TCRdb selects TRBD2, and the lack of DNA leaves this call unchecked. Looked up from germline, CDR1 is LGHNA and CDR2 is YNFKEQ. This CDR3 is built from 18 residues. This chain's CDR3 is CASSQLLAGGGGSYEQYF.

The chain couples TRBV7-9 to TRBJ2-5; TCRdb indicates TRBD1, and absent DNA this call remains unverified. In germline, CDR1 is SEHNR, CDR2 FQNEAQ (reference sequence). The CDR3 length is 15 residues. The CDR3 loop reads CASSPYAAGRETQYF. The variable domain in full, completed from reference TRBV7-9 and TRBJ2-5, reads DTGVSQNPRHKITKRGQNVTFRCDPISEHNRLYWYRQTLGQGPEFLTYFQNEAQLEKSRLLSDRFSAERPKGSFSTLEIQRTEQGDSAMYLCASSPYAAGRETQYFGPGTRLLVL.

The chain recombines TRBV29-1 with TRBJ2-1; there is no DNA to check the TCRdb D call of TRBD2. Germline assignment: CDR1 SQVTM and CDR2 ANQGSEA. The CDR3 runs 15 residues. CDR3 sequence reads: CSVGVAGERLNEQFF.

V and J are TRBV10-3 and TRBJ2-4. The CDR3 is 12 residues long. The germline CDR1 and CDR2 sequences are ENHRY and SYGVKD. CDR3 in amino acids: CAISESYGPQYF.

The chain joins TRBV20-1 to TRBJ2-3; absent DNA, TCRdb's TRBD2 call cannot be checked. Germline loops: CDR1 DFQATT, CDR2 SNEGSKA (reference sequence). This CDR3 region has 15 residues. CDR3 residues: CSASILAGDTDTQYF.

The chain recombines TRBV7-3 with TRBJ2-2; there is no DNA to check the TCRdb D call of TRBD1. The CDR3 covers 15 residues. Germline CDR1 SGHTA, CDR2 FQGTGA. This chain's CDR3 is CASSRQGGAAGELFF.

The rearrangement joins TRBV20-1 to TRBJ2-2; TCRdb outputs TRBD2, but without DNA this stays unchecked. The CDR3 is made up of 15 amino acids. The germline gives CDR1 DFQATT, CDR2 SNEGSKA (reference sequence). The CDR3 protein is CSAREPGRVTGELFF.

The CDR3 is CSASSSGTSGRPADTQYF. The chain employs TRBV20-1 and TRBJ2-3; TCRdb's D call of TRBD2 is untestable without DNA. This CDR3 has 18 amino acids. Germline V gene data show CDR1 as DFQATT and CDR2 as SNEGSKA (reference sequence).